The next 6 T cell receptor gamma chains were all read from a single sample in a study of γδ T cells in repeated Plasmodium falciparum infection. TCRdb re-called the multiplex PCR reads through CATT. The repertoire holds 25,000 to 35,000 gamma-chain clones, almost 1.5% seen once, with 15% to 20% in the top ten. Flow sorting of PBMC yielded separate Vgamma9/Vdelta2+ and Vdelta2-negative gammadelta T cell populations for bulk repertoire analysis. The sequencing input was gamma-delta T cells from blood. These receptors were obtained from a pool of human donors (malaria-infected and uninfected, not separated).

This clone came up a few times. A far larger clone is one base from this, pointing to a likely read error. The identical CDR3 is also encoded by other nucleotide sequences in the sample. The chain joins TRGV9 to TRGJ1 or TRGJ2. TCRdb does not report a J gene; here it was assigned by matching the DNA to germline references. The CDR3 runs to 19 residues. Per germline, CDR1 GITISATS and CDR2 ISYDGTV (reference sequence). The V and J ends lost 0 bases and 0 bases, in that order; junction bases with no gene match: 17. Here the CDR3 DNA reads TGTGCCTTGTGGGAGGTGCATGCCTACTACTTGCAGAATTATTATAAGAAACTCTTT. It yields the protein CALWEVHAYYLQNYYKKLF.

Concerning this clone itself: The protein in TCRdb stems from a much larger clone and differs at residue 5 from this DNA's translation, likely a read error; here the protein is translated from the DNA. This sequence joins TRGV2 and TRGJ1 or TRGJ2. Because TCRdb records no J gene, it was assigned here through a match of the DNA to germline. With 4 bases clipped from V and 12 bases from J, the junction kept 12 bases outside the gene matches. The CDR3 contains 12 residues. CDR1 EGSNGY and CDR2 YDSYNSKV come from the germline V gene. DNA for the CDR3: TGTGCCACCTGGGAAGGGCCAACGTTGAAACTCTTT. It specifies CATWEGPTLKLF.

Ten or more counts support this clone. TCRdb assigns this DNA the protein of a much larger clone, which departs from its translation at residue 8; this likely reflects a read error, and the protein shown comes from translating the DNA. The rearrangement links TRGV9 to TRGJ1 or TRGJ2. Trimming cost V 2 bases and J 11 bases; bases outside gene matches: 9. In germline, CDR1 is GITISATS, CDR2 ISYDGTV (reference sequence). This CDR3 has 12 amino acids. The CDR3 bases are TGTGCCTTGTGGGAGGGACATCGGGAGAAACTCTTT. Protein: CALWEGHREKLF.

Concerning this clone: The protein TCRdb gives is from a much larger clone and does not agree with this DNA's translation at residue 15, likely a read error; the protein shown here comes from the DNA. V is TRGV9 and J is TRGJ1 or TRGJ2. No J segment appears in TCRdb, so it was assigned here by matching the sequence to germline. The CDR3 has 19 residues. Germline values: CDR1 GITISATS, CDR2 ISYDGTV (reference sequence). Written as DNA, the CDR3 is TGTGCCTTGTGGGAGGTGCACGCCTACTACTTGCAGAATTATCATAAGAAACTCTTT. Protein sequence: CALWEVHAYYLQNYHKKLF.

This clone is classed as medium-sized. The chain carries TRGV4 and TRGJ1 or TRGJ2. The CDR3 runs 13 residues. Germline CDR1 is EGSTGY and CDR2 is YDSYTSSV. Germline trimming cut 4 bases from V and 5 bases from J; bases unmatched to any gene: 8. CDR3 nucleotide sequence: TGTGCCACCTGGGACTCTCTAAATTATAAGAAACTCTTT. Translating it yields CATWDSLNYKKLF.

This clone showed up many times. The chain is built from TRGV8 and TRGJP1. The J gene is not listed in TCRdb, so it was assigned here from a DNA match to germline. Germline V CDR1 and CDR2: VENAVY, YDSYNSRV. CDR3 length equals 17 residues. Losses at the gene ends were 1 base for V and 1 base for J; bases not matched to a gene: 9. DNA of the CDR3: TGTGCCACCTGGGATAGTCCCCTAGGTACCACTGGTTGGTTCAAGATATTT. Amino acid sequence: CATWDSPLGTTGWFKIF.